One and the same sample provided the 25 T cell receptor beta chains below, sequenced in a study of T cell repertoires in cytomegalovirus infection. TCRdb recomputed calls from the reads with MiXCR, one row per CDR3 protein. The profile shows more than 150,000 distinct CDR3 sequences, more than 15% of them singletons. The specimen sequenced was CD8+ T cells from PBMCs. Receptors were obtained from a human donor in good health (CMV status not recorded). Some clones in this sample may be carry-over from other donors' samples.

The chain uses TRBV7-6 and TRBJ1-1, with no clear D. The CDR3 extends over 13 amino acids. Germline V CDR1 and CDR2: SGHVS, FNYEAQ. Trimming stripped 3 bases from V and 7 bases from J, with 12 bases between. Here the CDR3 reads CASSFGPSDEAFF. The CDR3 DNA reads as TGTGCCAGCAGCTTCGGACCGAGCGATGAAGCTTTCTTT.

This clonotype was detected only a few times. The DNA for the CDR3 is TGTGCCAGCAGTTTATTCTCCCACAGCCAAGAGACCCAGTACTTC. This translates into CASSLFSHSQETQYF. The rearrangement joins TRBV28 to TRBJ2-5, with unresolved D. In germline, CDR1 is MDHEN, CDR2 SYDVKM. Trimming took off 1 base at V and 1 base at J, with 10 bases between the two ends. The CDR3 spans 15 residues.

A few counts support this clonotype. CDR3 region: CASSPPGSHNGYTF. CDR3 in DNA: TGTGCCAGCAGCCCCCCGGGGAGTCATAATGGCTACACCTTC. This sequence joins TRBV5-6 and TRBJ1-2; D unclear. Looked up from germline, CDR1 is SGHDT and CDR2 is YYEEEE. The CDR3 has 14 residues. Between the trimmed V and J ends, which lost 4 bases and 6 bases, there was a span of 16 bases. The variable domain in full, with the rest retrieved from reference TRBV5-6 and TRBJ1-2, is DAGVTQSPTHLIKTRGQQVTLRCSPKSGHDTVSWYQQALGQGPQFIFQYYEEEERQRGNFPDRFSGHQFPNYSSELNVNALLLGDSALYLCASSPPGSHNGYTFGSGTRLTVV.

The chain couples TRBV7-8 to TRBJ1-1; D perhaps matches TRBD1 (5 bases). Trimming took off 5 bases at V and 6 bases at J, with 16 bases between the two ends. Germline-derived CDR1 and CDR2 are SGHVS and FQNEAQ. The CDR3 spans 14 residues. In nucleotides, the CDR3 is TGTGCCAGCAGCCAAGATCCCGCGGGGGCTGAAGCTTTCTTT. The encoded protein is CASSQDPAGAEAFF.

This clonotype was observed many times. V is TRBV6-2 or TRBV6-3 and J is TRBJ2-2; D unclear. The CDR3 runs 17 residues. Looked up from germline, CDR1 is MNHEY and CDR2 is SVGEGT. V shed 2 bases and J shed 0 bases, with 13 bases lying between them. The CDR3: CASSYLSRHANTGELFF. The CDR3 nucleotides read TGTGCCAGCAGTTACCTAAGTAGGCACGCGAACACCGGGGAGCTGTTTTTT.

This clonotype was counted a few times. CDR3 nucleotide sequence: TGTGCCAGCAAATCGGGACAGGGCCACGAGCAGTACTTC. The encoded protein is CASKSGQGHEQYF. The V and J genes are TRBV12-3 or TRBV12-4 and TRBJ2-7; 9 positions agree with TRBD1. The ends lost 7 bases at V and 5 bases at J; junction bases unmatched: 6. The CDR3 has 13 amino acids.

The chain combines TRBV28 with TRBJ1-5; tentatively, D is TRBD1 (6 bases). V shed 5 bases and J shed 4 bases, with 9 bases lying between them. Germline V gene lookup returns CDR1 MDHEN and CDR2 SYDVKM. CDR3 length equals 13 residues. CDR3 sequence (DNA): TGTGCCAGCAGTACAGGGATTAATCAGCCCCAGCATTTT. It codes for CASSTGINQPQHF.

At least ten counts were recorded for this clonotype. This rearrangement joins TRBV6-2 or TRBV6-3 to TRBJ2-3, with 10 bases lining up with TRBD2. Germline lookup yields CDR1 MNHEY and CDR2 SVGEGT. The CDR3 is 14 residues long. Unmatched junction bases numbered 1, after V lost 4 bases and J lost 3 bases. The CDR3 loop reads CASSSGLATDTQYF. In nucleotides, the CDR3 is TGTGCCAGCAGTTCGGGACTAGCGACAGATACGCAGTATTTT.

The chain links TRBV6-1 to TRBJ2-7; TRBD1 matches at 8 bases. This CDR3 has 16 amino acids. J gave up 5 bases and V 2 bases, and 11 bases lay outside the gene matches. Germline V gene data show CDR1 as MNHNS and CDR2 as SASEGT. CDR3 sequence (DNA): TGTGCCAGCAGTGAATTTTCCCTGGACAGGGACCACGAGCAGTACGTC. This codes for CASSEFSLDRDHEQYV.

This clonotype was seen repeatedly, ten times or more. The J gene is TRBJ2-7, the V gene TRBV10-3; D may be TRBD1 (6 bases). CDR1 and CDR2 (germline): ENHRY, SYGVKD. This CDR3 is 13 amino acids long. The V end was cut by 7 bases, the J end by 0 bases, with 10 bases between. CDR3 residues: CAINQGLSYEQYF. The CDR3, as DNA: TGTGCCATCAACCAGGGGCTCTCCTACGAGCAGTACTTC.

Points on this clonotype: The junction departs from germline at one end; a sequencing error may be responsible. J is TRBJ2-7 and V is TRBV7-2, with 9 bases that match TRBD2. Looked up from germline, CDR1 is SGHTA and CDR2 is FQGNSA. The CDR3 covers 14 residues. CDR3 sequence reads: CASSPGFGLALSDF. The CDR3, as DNA: TGTGCCAGCAGCCCAGGTTTCGGACTAGCGCTCTCCGACTTC.

V usage is TRBV7-2 and J usage is TRBJ1-2, with D possibly being TRBD1 (5 bases). Per the germline V gene, CDR1 is SGHTA and CDR2 is FQGNSA. The ends were cut back, 11 bases at V and 0 bases at J, with 10 bases in the middle. CDR3 length equals 12 residues. CDR3 sequence: CASSTANYGYTF. As DNA, the CDR3 is TGTGCCTCCTCGACAGCTAACTATGGCTACACCTTC. The whole variable domain, filled in from reference TRBV7-2 and TRBJ1-2, reads GAGVSQSPSNKVTEKGKDVELRCDPISGHTALYWYRQSLGQGLEFLIYFQGNSAPDKSGLPSDRFSAERTGGSVSTLTIQRTQQEDSAVYLCASSTANYGYTFGSGTRLTVV.

This clonotype was recorded a few times. The chain recombines TRBV6-6 with TRBJ2-7; 8 positions match TRBD1. The CDR3 contains 12 residues. V was pared by 11 bases and J by 0 bases, with 3 bases of the junction left unmatched. Germline loops: CDR1 MNHNY, CDR2 SVGAGI (reference sequence). CDR3 coding DNA: TGTGCCGCCGGGACAGGCTCCTACGAGCAGTACTTC. This encodes CAAGTGSYEQYF.

This chain connects TRBV15 to TRBJ1-2, with D possibly TRBD1 on 6 matching bases. Germline assignment: CDR1 LNHNV and CDR2 YYDKDF (reference sequence). Trimming shortened V by 8 bases and J by 3 bases, and 25 bases separated the two germline ends. The CDR3 is 17 residues long. CDR3 region: CATGSRGPKADYYGYTF. Here the CDR3 DNA reads TGTGCCACCGGTAGCAGGGGCCCTAAAGCCGACTACTATGGCTACACCTTC.

This clonotype was found a few times. The chain has TRBV4-3 and TRBJ2-3; TRBD1 matches at 9 bases. This CDR3 is 16 amino acids long. The V and J ends lost 0 bases and 5 bases, in that order; junction bases with no gene match: 6. CDR1 is LGHNA, CDR2 YSLEER, per germline. CDR3 protein: CASSQDKTGGQDTQYF. The CDR3 DNA reads TGCGCCAGCAGCCAAGATAAAACAGGGGGCCAAGATACGCAGTATTTT.

This clonotype was seen a handful of times. The V and J genes are TRBV28 and TRBJ2-5; no definite D call. The V end lost 4 bases, the J end lost 4 bases, and 7 bases lay between the germline ends. The CDR3 length is 12 residues. Germline CDR1 and CDR2: MDHEN and SYDVKM. The DNA of the CDR3 is TGTGCCAGCAGTTCCAAGGCAGAGACCCAGTACTTC. Its protein product is CASSSKAETQYF.

This rearrangement joins TRBV28 to TRBJ1-4; D uncertain. Germline V CDR1 and CDR2: MDHEN, SYDVKM. CDR3 length: 14 residues. Trimming cost V 5 bases and J 5 bases, with 12 bases left between them. The CDR3 sequence is CASSGGERNEKLFF. CDR3 sequence (DNA): TGTGCCAGCAGTGGTGGGGAAAGGAATGAAAAACTGTTTTTT.

The CDR3 DNA is TGTGCCAGCAGCAGATACGGGACTAGCGGGGGGCGCTCCTACGAGCAGTACTTC. This sequence encodes CASSRYGTSGGRSYEQYF. The rearrangement links TRBV7-2 to TRBJ2-7; 15 bases map to TRBD2. The length of the CDR3 is 18 residues. Germline V gene lookup returns CDR1 SGHTA and CDR2 FQGNSA. J gave up 0 bases and V 5 bases, and 8 bases lay outside the gene matches.

This clonotype has a handful of counts. The chain employs TRBV6-6 and TRBJ1-6; the D gene is possibly TRBD1 (6 bases). Germline-derived CDR1 and CDR2 are MNHNY and SVGAGI (reference sequence). V shed 8 bases and J shed 5 bases, with 10 bases lying between them. The CDR3 loop spans 13 amino acids. CDR3 protein: CASGGGNNSPLHF. The DNA for the CDR3 is TGTGCCAGCGGAGGGGGTAATAATTCACCCCTCCACTTT.

Note on this clonotype: The junction differs from germline at one of its ends, possibly a read error. V usage is TRBV7-6 and J usage is TRBJ1-2; D is ambiguous. This CDR3 region has 15 residues. Per the germline V gene, CDR1 is SGHVS and CDR2 is FNYEAQ. This CDR3 reads CASSLSPRNKYGYTF. The CDR3 bases are TGTGCCAGCAGCTTATCCCCCAGGAACAAATATGGTTACACCTTC.

This clonotype turned up a few times. The CDR3 protein is CASSLVPNPDTQYF. The CDR3 nucleotides are TGTGCCAGCAGCTTAGTACCTAACCCAGATACGCAGTATTTT. This rearrangement joins TRBV7-8 to TRBJ2-3; the D is unclear. This CDR3 contains 14 residues. Looked up from germline, CDR1 is SGHVS and CDR2 is FQNEAQ. The ends were cut back, 1 base at V and 4 bases at J, with 9 bases in the middle.

The chain carries TRBV10-1 and TRBJ1-2; D not resolved. There are 12 residues in the CDR3. V dropped 6 bases and J dropped 3 bases, with 8 bases sitting between them. Germline CDR1 and CDR2: WNHNN and SYGVQD (reference sequence). The CDR3 protein is CASRADHYGYTF. The CDR3, as DNA: TGCGCCAGCAGGGCAGACCACTATGGCTACACCTTC.

V and J are TRBV5-6 and TRBJ2-3; no definite D call. Germline V CDR1 and CDR2: SGHDT, YYEEEE. V lost 3 bases to trimming and J lost 2 bases, with 7 bases between them. This CDR3 is 13 amino acids long. CDR3 protein: CASSSAVTDTQYF. CDR3 DNA: TGTGCCAGCAGCTCGGCGGTCACAGATACGCAGTATTTT.

DNA of the CDR3: TGTGCCAGCAGTTTATTTAGGGAAACGAACACTGAAGCTTTCTTT. Protein: CASSLFRETNTEAFF. This chain uses TRBV27 with TRBJ1-1; D not resolved. Germline CDR1 MNHEY, CDR2 SMNVEV (reference sequence). Trimming removed 1 base at V and 1 base at J, with 10 bases between. CDR3 length equals 15 residues.

This clonotype turned up a few times. The rearrangement uses TRBV7-8 and TRBJ2-5, with D possibly matching TRBD2 (5 bases). Germline V gene sequence: CDR1 SGHVS, CDR2 FQNEAQ. The ends were cut back, 2 bases at V and 1 base at J, with 14 bases in the middle. The CDR3 runs to 16 residues. The CDR3: CASSLSLTGSQETQYF. The CDR3 nucleotides are TGTGCCAGCAGCTTATCGTTAACGGGATCCCAAGAGACCCAGTACTTC.